These 23 T cell receptor beta chains were all obtained from the same sample, sequenced in a study of cytomegalovirus exposure and HLA in healthy donors. A multiplex PCR was run with 60 Vbeta primers and 13 Jbeta primers. The protocol was immunoSEQ multiplex PCR, while the TCRdb copy is restricted to in-frame clones and leaves out a portion. This table has about 170,000 clones, around 80% appearing once. Sequencing was done on a sample of PBMCs. The receptors here all came from a woman younger than 45 in good health and CMV-seropositive.

V and J are TRBV9 and TRBJ2-1; D not resolved. V lost 0 bases and J lost 0, with 7 bases in between. Germline CDR1 reads SGDLS; CDR2 reads YYNGEE. The CDR3 is made up of 15 amino acids. The CDR3 reads CASSVGANSYNEQFF. The CDR3 DNA reads TGTGCCAGCAGCGTAGGGGCCAACTCCTACAATGAGCAGTTCTTC.

V usage is TRBV4-3 and J usage is TRBJ2-7; 7 nucleotides line up with TRBD1. The germline V gene has CDR1 LGHNA and CDR2 YSLEER. V lost 4 bases to trimming and J lost 2 bases; unmatched junction nucleotides: 8. The CDR3 runs to 15 residues. In DNA, the CDR3 is TGCGCCAGCAGCCTTGAGGTCGGACAGGCCTACGAGCAGTACTTC. Translating gives CASSLEVGQAYEQYF.

The count of this clone is one. The V gene is TRBV18, the J gene TRBJ1-2; no firm D call. Germline V gene lookup returns CDR1 KGHSH and CDR2 LQKENI. Trimming left V 0 bases short and J 10 bases short, with 9 bases between. This CDR3 has 12 amino acids. CDR3 in amino acids: CASSPPGATYTF. CDR3 nucleotide sequence: TGTGCCAGCTCACCACCGGGAGCAACCTACACCTTC.

V and J are TRBV15 and TRBJ1-4; D is possibly TRBD1 (5 bases). CDR3 length: 15 residues. V lost 1 base and J lost 8, with 14 bases in between. Germline V gene data show CDR1 as LNHNV and CDR2 as YYDKDF (reference sequence). Here the CDR3 DNA reads TGTGCCACCAGCAGAGCTCGGGACTTGGGAGAAAAACTGTTTTTT. Protein sequence: CATSRARDLGEKLFF.

This clone was seen once. This sequence joins TRBV5-5 and TRBJ1-6, with D maybe TRBD1 (6 bases). Germline CDR1 SGHKS, CDR2 YYEKEE (reference sequence). Between the trimmed V and J ends, which lost 0 bases and 7 bases, there was a span of 11 bases. The length of the CDR3 is 15 residues. This CDR3 reads CASSLAPDRNSPLHF. The CDR3 coding sequence is TGTGCCAGCAGCTTGGCCCCCGACAGGAATTCACCCCTCCACTTT.

This clone has just a few counts. The chain is built from TRBV7-2 and TRBJ2-3; TRBD2 matches 11 bases. Germline lookup yields CDR1 SGHTA and CDR2 FQGNSA. This CDR3 contains 16 residues. Unmatched junction bases numbered 10, after V lost 4 bases and J lost 7 bases. The CDR3 is CASSSYRLAGSNTQYF. In DNA form, the CDR3 reads TGTGCCAGCAGCTCGTATCGACTAGCGGGAAGCAATACGCAGTATTTT.

The chain joins TRBV6-6 to TRBJ1-5; TRBD1 aligns across 8 bases. Per germline, CDR1 MNHNY and CDR2 SVGAGI (reference sequence). This CDR3 contains 16 residues. V dropped 5 bases and J dropped 1; count of bases not matched to a gene: 7. In DNA form, the CDR3 reads TGTGCCAGCAGTCCAGGACAGGGCATGAGCAATCAGCCCCAGCATTTT. The encoded protein is CASSPGQGMSNQPQHF.

The V call is TRBV7-9, the J call TRBJ1-6; TRBD1 matches at 8 bases. With V trimmed by 5 bases and J by 4 bases, 4 bases remained unmatched. The CDR3 length is 15 residues. Germline lookup yields CDR1 SEHNR and CDR2 FQNEAQ (reference sequence). CDR3 sequence reads: CASSEDRVYNSPLHF. The CDR3 DNA is TGTGCCAGCAGCGAGGACAGGGTTTATAATTCACCCCTCCACTTT.

CDR3 DNA sequence: TGCAGCGGGCTCGATTTCAGACCGGGACAGGGAAGGTTCGGAAACACCATATATTTT. Its translation: CSGLDFRPGQGRFGNTIYF. V and J are TRBV29-1 and TRBJ1-3, with 9 bases fitting TRBD1. This CDR3 is built from 19 residues. CDR1 SQVTM and CDR2 ANQGSEA come from the germline V gene. After removal of 7 bases from V and 4 bases from J, the junction contained 23 bases not matched to a gene.

The genes are TRBV10-1 and TRBJ1-4, with 8 nucleotides matching TRBD1. V trimming: 5 bases; J trimming: 5 bases; junction bases outside the gene matches: 1. Germline V lookup: CDR1 WNHNN, CDR2 SYGVQD (reference sequence). This CDR3 contains 13 residues. Here the CDR3 reads CASSRQGNEKLFF. Written as DNA, the CDR3 is TGCGCCAGCAGTCGACAGGGGAATGAAAAACTGTTTTTT.

The chain carries TRBV9 and TRBJ2-1, with TRBD2 as a possible D gene (6 bases). V lost 0 bases to trimming and J lost 5 bases, with 18 bases between them. There are 17 residues in the CDR3. Germline loops: CDR1 SGDLS, CDR2 YYNGEE. The CDR3 DNA reads TGTGCCAGCAGCGTAGAGGGTAGGCTCGCGGGGAACAATGAGCAGTTCTTC. This codes for CASSVEGRLAGNNEQFF.

CDR3 nucleotide sequence: TGTGCCAGCAGTCAAGAAGGGACTGTGAAACTGTTTTTT. The encoded protein is CASSQEGTVKLFF. The rearrangement links TRBV2 to TRBJ1-4; a weak D match, TRBD1 (5 bases). Germline V CDR1 and CDR2: SNHLY, FYNNEI. V was pared by 5 bases and J by 11 bases, with 15 bases between. The CDR3 spans 13 residues.

The rearrangement joins TRBV4-1 to TRBJ2-1; TRBD2 aligns across 11 bases. Germline-derived CDR1 and CDR2 are MGHRA and YSYEKL. The CDR3 consists of 17 residues. The V gene end was trimmed by 1 base and the J gene end by 9 bases; junction bases not matched to a gene: 11. The CDR3 sequence: CASSQGLAGGPGAEQFF. DNA for the CDR3: TGCGCCAGCAGCCAAGGCTTAGCGGGAGGGCCCGGCGCTGAGCAGTTCTTC.

V gene TRBV7-6 combines with J gene TRBJ1-1, with 8 bases matching TRBD1. The germline V gene has CDR1 SGHVS and CDR2 FNYEAQ. This CDR3 is 14 amino acids long. V dropped 2 bases and J dropped 3; count of bases not matched to a gene: 2. CDR3 amino acids: CASSLTGGDTEAFF. CDR3 coding DNA: TGTGCCAGCAGCTTAACAGGGGGAGACACTGAAGCTTTCTTT.

V is TRBV15 and J is TRBJ1-2; D may be TRBD1 (5 bases). V lost 5 bases and J lost 4, with 14 bases in between. Germline values: CDR1 LNHNV, CDR2 YYDKDF (reference sequence). This CDR3 is built from 14 residues. CDR3 loop: CATSPLGGVYGYTF. For the CDR3, the DNA is TGTGCCACCAGCCCTCTGGGGGGAGTCTATGGCTACACCTTC.

The V gene is TRBV5-5, the J gene TRBJ2-3; D is undetermined. Germline V lookup: CDR1 SGHKS, CDR2 YYEKEE (reference sequence). V lost 1 base, J lost 5 bases, and 8 bases lay in between. This CDR3 region has 13 residues. The CDR3 sequence is CASSLRSLDTQYF. The CDR3 coding sequence is TGTGCCAGCAGCTTGAGGAGCCTAGATACGCAGTATTTT.

The chain links TRBV29-1 to TRBJ2-7, with 7 nucleotides matching TRBD2. The CDR3 contains 11 residues. Germline V gene data show CDR1 as SQVTM and CDR2 as ANQGSEA. V trimming: 3 bases; J trimming: 4 bases; junction bases outside the gene matches: 0. This chain's CDR3 is CSVEGGYEQYF. The CDR3 nucleotides are TGCAGCGTTGAGGGGGGGTACGAGCAGTACTTC.

Only a few counts were recorded for this clone. The V gene is TRBV5-1, the J gene TRBJ1-1; 8 positions agree with TRBD1. The CDR3 runs 19 residues. V shed 3 bases, J shed 2 bases, and the junction held 18 bases outside the gene matches. CDR1 and CDR2 from the germline V gene are SGHRS and YFSETQ. Written as DNA, the CDR3 is TGCGCCAGCAGCTCCGCTACGGACAGGGTTTTATCCGGAAACACTGAAGCTTTCTTT. Its protein product is CASSSATDRVLSGNTEAFF.

The gene calls are TRBV9 and TRBJ2-2; no reliable D call. The CDR3 has 16 amino acids. V was shortened by 0 bases and J by 0 bases, with 9 bases between the two germline ends. Germline CDR1 is SGDLS and CDR2 is YYNGEE. This CDR3 reads CASSVGPTPNTGELFF. DNA of the CDR3: TGTGCCAGCAGCGTAGGCCCAACTCCGAACACCGGGGAGCTGTTTTTT.

The gene calls are TRBV7-9 and TRBJ1-5; D possibly corresponds to TRBD1 (6 bases). The germline CDR1 and CDR2 sequences are SEHNR and FQNEAQ (reference sequence). This CDR3 comprises 15 residues. V was clipped by 1 base and J by 0 bases, with 7 bases between them. CDR3: CASSLEGGSNQPQHF. DNA for the CDR3: TGTGCCAGCAGCTTAGAAGGGGGTAGCAATCAGCCCCAGCATTTT.

The rearrangement uses TRBV7-2 and TRBJ1-1, with 9 bases aligning to TRBD1. Looked up from germline, CDR1 is SGHTA and CDR2 is FQGNSA. After removal of 3 bases from V and 6 bases from J, the junction contained 5 bases not matched to a gene. The CDR3 runs to 14 residues. The CDR3 loop reads CASSFRDRAAEAFF. Written as DNA, the CDR3 is TGTGCCAGCAGCTTCCGGGACAGGGCAGCTGAAGCTTTCTTT.

This clone occurred a few times. This sequence joins TRBV9 and TRBJ2-3; D call uncertain. Germline V gene data show CDR1 as SGDLS and CDR2 as YYNGEE. The CDR3 runs to 12 residues. V lost 0 bases to trimming and J lost 4 bases, with 3 bases between them. The CDR3 nucleotides are TGTGCCAGCAGCGTAGCGTCAGATACGCAGTATTTT. Residues: CASSVASDTQYF.

The chain employs TRBV5-1 and TRBJ2-7, with D perhaps TRBD2 (5 bases). The length of the CDR3 is 11 residues. Between the trimmed V and J ends, which lost 7 bases and 1 base, there was a span of 6 bases. Germline CDR1 is SGHRS and CDR2 is YFSETQ. The CDR3 bases are TGCGCCAGCCGGGGATCCTACGAGCAGTACTTC. It encodes CASRGSYEQYF.